The 6 T cell receptor beta chains listed next were all sequenced from one sample in a study of blood T cell repertoires in COVID-19. Repertoires were generated with immunoSEQ multiplex PCR, while TCRdb's copy carries only in-frame clones and drops some. Of about 150,000 clones in the sample, about nine tenths were seen once. Input material: peripheral blood. The source is a woman aged 55-69 years with active or convalescent COVID-19.

This clone has only a few counts. J is TRBJ2-5 and V is TRBV9; the D gene is possibly TRBD2 (5 bases). CDR3 length: 14 residues. In germline, CDR1 is SGDLS, CDR2 YYNGEE. The V end was cut by 0 bases, the J end by 5 bases, with 11 bases between. In nucleotides, the CDR3 is TGTGCCAGCAGCGTAGCCGGGGAGAGGGAGACCCAGTACTTC. It encodes CASSVAGERETQYF. Based on the CDR3 plus reference TRBV9 and TRBJ2-5, the full variable domain is DSGVTQTPKHLITATGQRVTLRCSPRSGDLSVYWYQQSLDQGLQFLIQYYNGEERAKGNILERFSAQQFPDLHSELNLSSLELGDSALYFCASSVAGERETQYFGPGTRLLVL.

The V gene is TRBV4-3, the J gene TRBJ2-7, with a weak D call TRBD2 (5 bases). The CDR3 is 14 residues long. Germline V CDR1 and CDR2: LGHNA, YSLEER. V was clipped by 3 bases and J by 5 bases, with 14 bases between them. The CDR3 here is CASSHPGKRDEQYF. CDR3 coding DNA: TGCGCCAGCAGCCACCCGGGGAAGAGAGACGAGCAGTACTTC.

The chain has TRBV9 and TRBJ1-5, with D perhaps TRBD1 (5 bases). The V gene lost 4 bases and the J gene lost 3 bases, with 11 bases spanning the gap. The germline V gene encodes CDR1 SGDLS and CDR2 YYNGEE. The CDR3 totals 14 residues. DNA for the CDR3: TGTGCCAGCAGCATGACAGATCTCAATCAGCCCCAGCATTTT. Translating gives CASSMTDLNQPQHF.

The chain uses TRBV29-1 and TRBJ2-5; TRBD1 matches 8 bases. Trimming took 0 bases from V and 1 from J; bases not matched to a gene: 4. CDR1 and CDR2 (germline): SQVTM, ANQGSEA. The CDR3 runs to 15 residues. CDR3 sequence reads: CSVEDWTGIQETQYF. CDR3 coding DNA: TGCAGCGTTGAAGACTGGACAGGGATCCAAGAGACCCAGTACTTC.

The gene calls are TRBV6-5 and TRBJ1-1; weak D call: TRBD1 (6 bases). The CDR3 has 12 amino acids. Per germline, CDR1 MNHEY and CDR2 SVGAGI. With 5 bases removed from V and 4 bases from J, the gap between germline ends came to 8 bases. The CDR3 DNA reads TGTGCCAGCAGTAGGGGGATCACTGAAGCTTTCTTT. It translates to CASSRGITEAFF.

J is TRBJ2-7 and V is TRBV2; 7 bases match TRBD1. Germline values: CDR1 SNHLY, CDR2 FYNNEI. J gave up 5 bases and V 3 bases, and 10 bases lay outside the gene matches. CDR3 length equals 15 residues. This CDR3 is CASSEVRGGYDEQYF. CDR3 nucleotide sequence: TGTGCCAGCAGTGAGGTACGAGGGGGCTATGACGAGCAGTACTTC.